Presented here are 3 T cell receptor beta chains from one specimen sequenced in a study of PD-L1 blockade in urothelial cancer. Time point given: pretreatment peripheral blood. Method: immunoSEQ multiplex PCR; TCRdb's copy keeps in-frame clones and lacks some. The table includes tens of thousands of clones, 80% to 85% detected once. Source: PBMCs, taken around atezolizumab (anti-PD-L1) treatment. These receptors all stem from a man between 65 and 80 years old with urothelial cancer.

In DNA, the CDR3 is TGTGCCAGCAGCAGGGCCCAAGCGTATGAGCAGTTCTTC. Its protein is CASSRAQAYEQFF. The chain carries TRBV25-1 and TRBJ2-1, with D tentatively TRBD1 (5 bases). The germline V gene encodes CDR1 MGHDK and CDR2 SYGVNS. Trimming pared 6 bases from V and 8 bases from J, leaving 14 bases between. The CDR3 spans 13 residues.

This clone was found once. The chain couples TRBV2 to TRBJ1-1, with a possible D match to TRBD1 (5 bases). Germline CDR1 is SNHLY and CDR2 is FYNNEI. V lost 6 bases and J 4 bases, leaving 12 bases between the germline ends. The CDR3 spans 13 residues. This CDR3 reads CASRRQGGTEAFF. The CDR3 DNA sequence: TGTGCCAGCAGGCGCCAGGGTGGCACTGAAGCTTTCTTT. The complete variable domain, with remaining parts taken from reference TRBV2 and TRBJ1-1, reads EPEVTQTPSHQVTQMGQEVILRCVPISNHLYFYWYRQILGQKVEFLVSFYNNEISEKSEIFDDQFSVERPDGSNFTLKIRSTKLEDSAMYFCASRRQGGTEAFFGQGTRLTVV.

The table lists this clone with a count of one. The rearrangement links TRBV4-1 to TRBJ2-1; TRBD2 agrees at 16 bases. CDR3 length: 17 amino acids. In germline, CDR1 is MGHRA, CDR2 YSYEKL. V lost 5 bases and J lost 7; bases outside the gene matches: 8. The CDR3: CASSSGTSGGGTNEQFF. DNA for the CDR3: TGCGCCAGCAGCTCCGGGACTAGCGGGGGGGGGACAAATGAGCAGTTCTTC.